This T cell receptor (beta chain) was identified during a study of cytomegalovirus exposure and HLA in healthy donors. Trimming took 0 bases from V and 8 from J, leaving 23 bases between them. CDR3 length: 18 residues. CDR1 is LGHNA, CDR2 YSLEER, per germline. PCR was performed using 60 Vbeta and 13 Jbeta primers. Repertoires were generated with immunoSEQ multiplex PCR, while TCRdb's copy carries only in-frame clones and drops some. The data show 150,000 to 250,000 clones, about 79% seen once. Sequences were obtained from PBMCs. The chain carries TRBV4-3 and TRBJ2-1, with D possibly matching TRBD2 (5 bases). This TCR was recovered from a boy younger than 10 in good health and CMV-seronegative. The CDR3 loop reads CASSQDPGGVLRRDEQFF. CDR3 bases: TGCGCCAGCAGCCAAGATCCGGGTGGGGTGCTGAGGCGGGATGAGCAGTTCTTC.